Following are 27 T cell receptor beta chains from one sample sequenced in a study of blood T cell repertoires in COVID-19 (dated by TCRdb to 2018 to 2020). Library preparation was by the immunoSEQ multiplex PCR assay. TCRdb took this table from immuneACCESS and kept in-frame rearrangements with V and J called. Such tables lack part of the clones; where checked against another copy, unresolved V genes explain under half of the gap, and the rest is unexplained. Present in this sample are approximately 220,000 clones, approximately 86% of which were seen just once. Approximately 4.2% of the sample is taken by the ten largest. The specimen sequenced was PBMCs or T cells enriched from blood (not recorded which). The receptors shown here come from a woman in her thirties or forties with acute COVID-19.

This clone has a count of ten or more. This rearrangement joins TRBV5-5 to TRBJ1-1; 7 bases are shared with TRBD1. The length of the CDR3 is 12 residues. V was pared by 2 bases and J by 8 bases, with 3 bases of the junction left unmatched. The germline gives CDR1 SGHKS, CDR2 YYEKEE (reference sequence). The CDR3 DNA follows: TGTGCCAGCAGCTTTACAGGGGAAGAAGCTTTCTTT. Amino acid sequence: CASSFTGEEAFF.

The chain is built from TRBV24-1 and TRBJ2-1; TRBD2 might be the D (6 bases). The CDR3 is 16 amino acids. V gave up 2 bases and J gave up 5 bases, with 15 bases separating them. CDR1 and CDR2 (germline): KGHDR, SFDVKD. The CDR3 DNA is TGTGCCACCAGTGATTCAGGCGGTGCGGGAAACAATGAGCAGTTCTTC. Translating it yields CATSDSGGAGNNEQFF.

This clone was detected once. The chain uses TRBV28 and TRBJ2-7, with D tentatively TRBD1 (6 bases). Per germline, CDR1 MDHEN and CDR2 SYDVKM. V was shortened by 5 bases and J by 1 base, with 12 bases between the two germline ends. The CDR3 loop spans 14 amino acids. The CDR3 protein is CASSRDTVSYEQYF. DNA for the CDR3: TGTGCCAGCAGTCGGGACACAGTTTCCTACGAGCAGTACTTC. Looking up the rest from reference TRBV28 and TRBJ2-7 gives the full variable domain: DVKVTQSSRYLVKRTGEKVFLECVQDMDHENMFWYRQDPGLGLRLIYFSYDVKMKEKGDIPEGYSVSREKKERFSLILESASTNQTSMYLCASSRDTVSYEQYFGPGTRLTVT.

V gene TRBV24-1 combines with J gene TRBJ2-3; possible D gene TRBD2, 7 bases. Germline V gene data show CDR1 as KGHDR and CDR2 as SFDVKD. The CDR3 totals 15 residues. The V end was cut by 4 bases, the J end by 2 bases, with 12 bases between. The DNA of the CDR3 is TGTGCCACCAGTGAGGGGGGGGCCTCCACAGATACGCAGTATTTT. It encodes CATSEGGASTDTQYF.

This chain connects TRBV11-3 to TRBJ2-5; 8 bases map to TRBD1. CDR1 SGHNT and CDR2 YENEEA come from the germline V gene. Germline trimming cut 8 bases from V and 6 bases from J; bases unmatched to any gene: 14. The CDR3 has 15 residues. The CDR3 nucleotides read TGTGCCAGCGGTCCGAGGCAGGGGGCTTTAAAGACCCAGTACTTC. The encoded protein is CASGPRQGALKTQYF.

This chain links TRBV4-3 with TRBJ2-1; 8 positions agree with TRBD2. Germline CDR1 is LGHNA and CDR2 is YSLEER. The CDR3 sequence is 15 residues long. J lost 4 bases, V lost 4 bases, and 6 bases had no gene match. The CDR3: CASSRVAGWYNEQFF. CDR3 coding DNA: TGCGCCAGCAGCCGAGTAGCGGGATGGTACAATGAGCAGTTCTTC.

The CDR3 sequence: CASSPVGTVNQPQHF. The CDR3 nucleotides are TGTGCCAGCTCACCAGTCGGGACAGTTAATCAGCCCCAGCATTTT. V usage is TRBV18 and J usage is TRBJ1-5; 7 bases map to TRBD1. J lost 4 bases, V lost 2 bases, and 5 bases had no gene match. CDR3 length equals 15 residues. In germline, CDR1 is KGHSH, CDR2 LQKENI.

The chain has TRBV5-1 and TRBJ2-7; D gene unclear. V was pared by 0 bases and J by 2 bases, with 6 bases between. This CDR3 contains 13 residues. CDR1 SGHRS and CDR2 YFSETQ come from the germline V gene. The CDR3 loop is CASSLALTYEQYF. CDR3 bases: TGCGCCAGCAGCTTGGCCCTAACCTACGAGCAGTACTTC. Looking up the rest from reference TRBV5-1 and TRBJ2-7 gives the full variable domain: KAGVTQTPRYLIKTRGQQVTLSCSPISGHRSVSWYQQTPGQGLQFLFEYFSETQRNKGNFPGRFSGRQFSNSRSEMNVSTLELGDSALYLCASSLALTYEQYFGPGTRLTVT.

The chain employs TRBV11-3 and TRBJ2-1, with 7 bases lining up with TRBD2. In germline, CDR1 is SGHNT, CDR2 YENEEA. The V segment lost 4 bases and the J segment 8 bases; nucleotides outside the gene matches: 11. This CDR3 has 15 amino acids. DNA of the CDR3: TGTGCCAGCAGCTCGGGAGCGGGATCGGTTGATGAGCAGTTCTTC. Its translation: CASSSGAGSVDEQFF.

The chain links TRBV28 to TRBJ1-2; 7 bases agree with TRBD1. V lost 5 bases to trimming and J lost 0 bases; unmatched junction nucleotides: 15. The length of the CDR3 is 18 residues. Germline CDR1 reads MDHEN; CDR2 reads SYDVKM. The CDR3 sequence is CASSPETGQIDPNYGYTF. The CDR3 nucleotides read TGTGCCAGCAGTCCAGAGACAGGGCAAATTGATCCTAACTATGGCTACACCTTC.

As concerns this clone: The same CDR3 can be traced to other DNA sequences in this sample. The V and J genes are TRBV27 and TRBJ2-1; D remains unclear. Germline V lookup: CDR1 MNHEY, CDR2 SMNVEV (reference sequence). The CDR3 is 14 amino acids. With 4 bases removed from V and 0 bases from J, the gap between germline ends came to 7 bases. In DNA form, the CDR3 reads TGTGCCAGCAGTTCCTACAGCTCCTACAATGAGCAGTTCTTC. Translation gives CASSSYSSYNEQFF.

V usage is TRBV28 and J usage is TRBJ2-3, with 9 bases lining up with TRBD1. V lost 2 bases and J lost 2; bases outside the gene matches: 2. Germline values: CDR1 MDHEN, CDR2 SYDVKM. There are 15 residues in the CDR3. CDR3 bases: TGTGCCAGCAGTTTAGACAGGGGGACCACAGATACGCAGTATTTT. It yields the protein CASSLDRGTTDTQYF.

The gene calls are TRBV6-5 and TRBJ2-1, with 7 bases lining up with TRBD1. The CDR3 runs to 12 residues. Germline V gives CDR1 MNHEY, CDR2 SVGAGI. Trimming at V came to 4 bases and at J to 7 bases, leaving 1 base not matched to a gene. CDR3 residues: CASSLQGNEQFF. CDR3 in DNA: TGTGCCAGCAGTTTACAGGGGAATGAGCAGTTCTTC.

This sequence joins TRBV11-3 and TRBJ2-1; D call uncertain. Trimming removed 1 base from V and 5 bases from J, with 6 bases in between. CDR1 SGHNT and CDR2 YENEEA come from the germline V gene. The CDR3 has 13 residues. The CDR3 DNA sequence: TGTGCCAGCAGCTTAGTGTCTCACAATGAGCAGTTCTTC. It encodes CASSLVSHNEQFF.

Here the CDR3 reads CASSLIGSGRVDGELFF. Written as DNA, the CDR3 is TGTGCCAGCAGCTTAATAGGTAGCGGGAGGGTCGACGGGGAGCTGTTTTTT. The chain has TRBV11-3 and TRBJ2-2; 11 bases align to TRBD2. The CDR3 totals 17 residues. Germline CDR1 SGHNT, CDR2 YENEEA. V shed 2 bases and J 7 bases; nucleotides not matched to a gene: 9.

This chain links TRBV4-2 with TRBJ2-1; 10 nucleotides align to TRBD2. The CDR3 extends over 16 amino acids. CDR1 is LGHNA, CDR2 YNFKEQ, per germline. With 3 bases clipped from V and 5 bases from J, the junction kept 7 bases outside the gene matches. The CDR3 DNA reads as TGTGCCAGCAGCCAGGAAAGCGGGAGGGGAAACAATGAGCAGTTCTTC. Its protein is CASSQESGRGNNEQFF.

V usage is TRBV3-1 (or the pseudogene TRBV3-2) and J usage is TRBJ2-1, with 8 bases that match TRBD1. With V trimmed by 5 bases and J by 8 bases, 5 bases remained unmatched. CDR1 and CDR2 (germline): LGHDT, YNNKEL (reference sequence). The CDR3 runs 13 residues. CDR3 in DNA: TGTGCCAGCAGCAGGGACAGGTTCGATGAGCAGTTCTTC. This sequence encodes CASSRDRFDEQFF.

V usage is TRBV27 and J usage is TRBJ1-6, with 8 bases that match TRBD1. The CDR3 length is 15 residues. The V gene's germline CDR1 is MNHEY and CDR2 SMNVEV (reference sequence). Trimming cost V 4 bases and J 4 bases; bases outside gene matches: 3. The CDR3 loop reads CASSSRGQYNSPLHF. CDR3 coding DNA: TGTGCCAGCAGTTCCAGGGGGCAGTATAATTCACCCCTCCACTTT.

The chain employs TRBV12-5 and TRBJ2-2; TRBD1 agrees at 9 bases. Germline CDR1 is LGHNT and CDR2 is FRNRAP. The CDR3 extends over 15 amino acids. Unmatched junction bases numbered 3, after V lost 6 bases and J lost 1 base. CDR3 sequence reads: CASGLGQGNTGELFF. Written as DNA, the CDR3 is TGTGCTAGTGGCCTGGGACAGGGGAACACCGGGGAGCTGTTTTTT.

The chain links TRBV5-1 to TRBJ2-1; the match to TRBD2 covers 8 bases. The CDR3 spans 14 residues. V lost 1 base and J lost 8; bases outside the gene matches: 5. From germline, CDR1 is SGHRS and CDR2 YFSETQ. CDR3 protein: CASSLREGLDEQFF. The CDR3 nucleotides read TGCGCCAGCAGCTTGCGGGAGGGCCTTGATGAGCAGTTCTTC.

The CDR3 loop reads CASSLPASGSGSEQFF. In nucleotides, the CDR3 is TGCGCCAGCAGCTTGCCGGCTAGCGGGAGCGGCAGTGAGCAGTTCTTC. This chain uses TRBV5-1 with TRBJ2-1, with 10 bases identical to TRBD2. Germline V lookup: CDR1 SGHRS, CDR2 YFSETQ. The CDR3 extends over 16 amino acids. V was clipped by 1 base and J by 9 bases; unmatched bases: 10.

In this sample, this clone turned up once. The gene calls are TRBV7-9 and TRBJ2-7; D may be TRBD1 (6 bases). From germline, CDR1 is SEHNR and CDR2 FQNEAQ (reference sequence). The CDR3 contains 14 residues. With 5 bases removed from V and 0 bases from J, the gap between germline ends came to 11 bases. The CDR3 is CASSLGQSSYEQYF. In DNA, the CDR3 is TGTGCCAGCAGCCTCGGACAGAGCTCCTACGAGCAGTACTTC.

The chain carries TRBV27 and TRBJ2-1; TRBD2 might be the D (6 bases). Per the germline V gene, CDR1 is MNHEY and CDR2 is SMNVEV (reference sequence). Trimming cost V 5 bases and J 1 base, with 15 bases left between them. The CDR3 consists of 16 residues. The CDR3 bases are TGTGCCAGCAGTAATAGCGGACGCATATCCTACAATGAGCAGTTCTTC. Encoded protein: CASSNSGRISYNEQFF.

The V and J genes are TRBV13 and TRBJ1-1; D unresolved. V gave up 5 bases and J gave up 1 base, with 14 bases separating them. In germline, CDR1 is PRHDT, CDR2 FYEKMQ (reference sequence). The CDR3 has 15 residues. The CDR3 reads CASSTIRRGNTEAFF. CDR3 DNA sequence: TGTGCCAGCAGCACCATCCGACGGGGGAACACTGAAGCTTTCTTT.

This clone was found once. The CDR3 DNA reads TGTGCCAGCAGCCTCGGGACAGCCTCCTACAATGAGCAGTTCTTC. It codes for CASSLGTASYNEQFF. This chain links TRBV4-2 with TRBJ2-1, with 7 positions matching TRBD1. Germline V gives CDR1 LGHNA, CDR2 YNFKEQ. The CDR3 spans 15 residues. Trimming at V came to 4 bases and at J to 0 bases, leaving 3 bases not matched to a gene.

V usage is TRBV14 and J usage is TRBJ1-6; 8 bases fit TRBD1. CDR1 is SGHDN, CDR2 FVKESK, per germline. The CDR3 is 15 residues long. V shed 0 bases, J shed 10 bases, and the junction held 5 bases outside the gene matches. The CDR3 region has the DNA TGTGCCAGCAGCCAAGATTACAGGGGGTACTCACCCCTCCACTTT. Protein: CASSQDYRGYSPLHF.

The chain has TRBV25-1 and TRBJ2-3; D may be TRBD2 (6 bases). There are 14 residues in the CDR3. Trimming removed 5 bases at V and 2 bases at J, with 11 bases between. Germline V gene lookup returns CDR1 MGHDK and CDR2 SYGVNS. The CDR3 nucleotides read TGTGCCAGCAGTCAGGAGGGAGTCACAGATACGCAGTATTTT. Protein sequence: CASSQEGVTDTQYF.